Listed below are T cell receptor beta chains from one sample, sequenced in a study of blood T cells in healthy people across ages. TCRdb re-called the 5' RACE reads with MiXCR, one entry per CDR3 protein. The sample yields about 930,000 distinct CDR3 sequences, 29% seen once. These data were also filed under a second study, of T cells of mothers and their children.

Source material: blood. The receptor source for this set is a middle-aged woman in good health. Each CDR3 is given with its conserved first and last residue. The order of the fields is clone size, V gene, J gene, CDR3 protein. Expanded clones get a size class; other rows say once, few or many, or leave the size out.

abundance: few; v_gene: TRBV29-1; j_gene: TRBJ2-2; CDR3aa: CSVGPDRATGELFF
abundance: few; v_gene: TRBV7-2; j_gene: TRBJ2-7; CDR3aa: CASSSEHSSYEQYF
abundance: many; v_gene: TRBV4-1; j_gene: TRBJ2-1; CDR3aa: CASSLGTGSFEQFF
abundance: NA; v_gene: TRBV6-2/TRBV6-3; j_gene: TRBJ2-1; CDR3aa: CASLTSTSNEQFF
abundance: NA; v_gene: TRBV3-1; j_gene: TRBJ1-6; CDR3aa: CANSLEPNRYSPLHF
abundance: many; v_gene: TRBV20-1; j_gene: TRBJ1-2; CDR3aa: CNFIRAGTNYGYTF
abundance: NA; v_gene: TRBV10-3; j_gene: TRBJ2-1; CDR3aa: CAISRTGEPYNEQFF
abundance: many; v_gene: TRBV12-3/TRBV12-4; j_gene: TRBJ2-1; CDR3aa: CASSAQRAGRNEQFF
abundance: few; v_gene: TRBV5-1; j_gene: TRBJ1-2; CDR3aa: CASSQGPLYGYTF
abundance: few; v_gene: TRBV12-3/TRBV12-4; j_gene: TRBJ2-2; CDR3aa: CASRPGGPGELFF
abundance: many; v_gene: TRBV9; j_gene: TRBJ2-5; CDR3aa: CASSLSGTGVQETQYF
abundance: few; v_gene: TRBV5-6; j_gene: TRBJ1-2; CDR3aa: CASSLPGQVNYGYTF
abundance: NA; v_gene: TRBV7-2; j_gene: TRBJ2-3; CDR3aa: CASRLAGATDTQYF
abundance: once; v_gene: TRBV24-1; j_gene: TRBJ2-4; CDR3aa: CATSDLIREVSSYNEQYF
abundance: few; v_gene: TRBV7-2; j_gene: TRBJ2-1; CDR3aa: CASSLGAGCYNEQFF
abundance: NA; v_gene: TRBV10-3; j_gene: NA; CDR3aa: CAIRGTAEQYF
abundance: few; v_gene: TRBV12-3/TRBV12-4; j_gene: TRBJ2-1; CDR3aa: CAGTSPTGQGHEQFF
abundance: few; v_gene: TRBV24-1; j_gene: TRBJ1-2; CDR3aa: CATSDWDRGGMNYGYTF
abundance: NA; v_gene: TRBV6-5; j_gene: TRBJ2-3; CDR3aa: CVSSSSGLAGVTDTQYF
abundance: NA; v_gene: TRBV6-5; j_gene: TRBJ1-2; CDR3aa: CASRKQGARNYGYTF
abundance: many; v_gene: TRBV28; j_gene: TRBJ2-7; CDR3aa: CATGWAYEQYF
abundance: few; v_gene: TRBV27; j_gene: TRBJ2-3; CDR3aa: CASSFGASGGRTQYF
abundance: few; v_gene: TRBV28; j_gene: TRBJ2-7; CDR3aa: CASTLGAAGPEQYF
abundance: few; v_gene: TRBV6-6; j_gene: TRBJ2-1; CDR3aa: CASMTGQGTPLGREQFF
abundance: few; v_gene: TRBV6-5; j_gene: TRBJ1-1; CDR3aa: CASSYAAGGTEAFF
abundance: few; v_gene: TRBV6-1; j_gene: TRBJ2-1; CDR3aa: CASSDRDALWDEQFF
abundance: NA; v_gene: TRBV28; j_gene: NA; CDR3aa: CASNSGTSPFIWTQYF
abundance: few; v_gene: TRBV18; j_gene: TRBJ1-5; CDR3aa: CASSPGLDQPQHF
abundance: few; v_gene: TRBV4-1; j_gene: TRBJ1-2; CDR3aa: CASSRTGQGSNGYTF
abundance: NA; v_gene: TRBV28; j_gene: TRBJ1-1; CDR3aa: CASSPGTAMNTEAFF